The clone carrying this T cell receptor beta chain was detected a few times. Its antigen remains unidentified. The source of the sample is a study of blood T cells in healthy people across ages. About the research overall: Researchers report that template switching captured about one barcoded beta molecule per two T cells.

Isolation yielded PBMCs, at least 6.5 million per sample, in every case. The second PCR ran roughly 6 to 12 cycles with a sample-barcoded 5' primer and J-beta primers. TCRdb passed the 5' RACE reads through MiXCR, listing each CDR3 protein once. The table has about 1.5 million distinct CDR3 sequences, approximately 43% seen once; the top ten hold around 4%. Study-wide findings and caveats: Age advanced and TCR beta diversity per million T cells fell, roughly linearly.

The clonotype originates from a woman between 18 and 29 years old in good health. The sequencing input was blood.

CDR3 sequence reads: CAISRQPQETQYF. CDR3 nucleotides: TGTGCCATCAGTAGACAACCACAAGAGACCCAGTACTTC. The chain combines TRBV10-3 with TRBJ2-5; no reliable D call. V dropped 5 bases and J dropped 2 bases, with 9 bases sitting between them. This CDR3 comprises 13 residues. The V gene's germline CDR1 is ENHRY and CDR2 SYGVKD.